These 8 T cell receptor beta chains originate from one sample sequenced in a study of blood T cells in healthy people across ages. PCR was performed a second time for roughly 7 to 11 cycles using a sample-barcoded 5' primer and a J-beta primer mix. TCRdb re-analysed the 5' RACE reads in MiXCR, keeping a single row per CDR3 protein. Here the sample spans 800,000 or so distinct CDR3 sequences, about 25% being singletons. These data also formed part of another study, on T cells of mothers and their children.

The sample was blood. The source of these receptors is a boy younger than 18 in good health.

The rearrangement links TRBV6-5 to TRBJ2-1; TRBD1 agrees at 8 bases. The tail of the sequence fits TRBJ2-7 better, so the J call may be wrong. Germline V gene data show CDR1 as MNHEY and CDR2 as SVGAGI. This CDR3 has 14 amino acids. CDR3 sequence (DNA): TGTGCCAGCAAACGGGACAGGCCCTCCTACGAGCAGTACTTC. The encoded protein is CASKRDRPSYEQYF.

This clonotype was counted only a few times. The J gene is TRBJ1-1, the V gene TRBV5-5; D is possibly TRBD1 (5 bases). This CDR3 spans 14 amino acids. Germline-derived CDR1 and CDR2 are SGHKS and YYEKEE (reference sequence). V gave up 3 bases and J gave up 4 bases, with 13 bases separating them. In DNA, the CDR3 is TGTGCCAGCAGCTCAAAAACAGGAGTCACTGAAGCTTTCTTT. As protein: CASSSKTGVTEAFF.

The chain carries TRBV5-1 and TRBJ2-1; 7 bases fit TRBD2. CDR1 and CDR2 from the germline V gene are SGHRS and YFSETQ. The V and J ends lost 0 bases and 7 bases, in that order; junction bases with no gene match: 10. The CDR3 contains 16 residues. The CDR3 protein is CASSLVVAGAENEQFF. CDR3 coding DNA: TGCGCCAGCAGCTTGGTGGTCGCGGGAGCCGAGAATGAGCAGTTCTTC.

The chain carries TRBV20-1 and TRBJ2-3; TRBD2 aligns across 15 bases. Germline loops: CDR1 DFQATT, CDR2 SNEGSKA (reference sequence). Losses at the gene ends were 0 bases for V and 4 bases for J; bases not matched to a gene: 8. CDR3 length: 18 amino acids. The CDR3 sequence is CSARDWGTSGRLADTQYF. The DNA for the CDR3 is TGCAGTGCTAGAGATTGGGGGACTAGCGGGAGGCTCGCAGATACGCAGTATTTT.

This chain uses TRBV15 with TRBJ2-7, with 11 bases aligning to TRBD2. V lost 0 bases to trimming and J lost 5 bases; unmatched junction nucleotides: 9. The V gene's germline CDR1 is LNHNV and CDR2 YYDKDF (reference sequence). The CDR3 covers 17 residues. This chain's CDR3 is CATSRDEVAGGENEQYF. CDR3 nucleotide sequence: TGTGCCACCAGCAGAGATGAAGTAGCGGGAGGGGAAAACGAGCAGTACTTC. Using reference TRBV15 and TRBJ2-7 for the parts outside the CDR3, the full variable domain is DAMVIQNPRYQVTQFGKPVTLSCSQTLNHNVMYWYQQKSSQAPKLLFHYYDKDFNNEADTPDNFQSRRPNTSFCFLDIRSPGLGDTAMYLCATSRDEVAGGENEQYFGPGTRLTVT.

This clonotype appeared a few times. This chain uses TRBV12-5 with TRBJ2-5; D perhaps matches TRBD2 (6 bases). V lost 0 bases and J 2 bases, leaving 16 bases between the germline ends. CDR3 length: 17 residues. Germline loops: CDR1 LGHNT, CDR2 FRNRAP. The CDR3 here is CASGLVTKEGGQETQYF. CDR3 nucleotides: TGTGCTAGTGGTTTGGTAACGAAAGAGGGAGGTCAAGAGACCCAGTACTTC.

The chain combines TRBV4-3 with TRBJ2-5, with D maybe TRBD1 (6 bases). The J call may be incorrect, as the DNA end agrees better with TRBJ2-7. The CDR3 loop spans 17 amino acids. The germline CDR1 and CDR2 sequences are LGHNA and YSLEER. The CDR3 sequence: CASSLQLGDTRAYEQYF. CDR3 sequence (DNA): TGCGCCAGCAGCCTCCAATTGGGGGACACTCGCGCCTACGAGCAGTACTTC.

The chain recombines TRBV3-1 with TRBJ2-5, with 13 nucleotides matching TRBD2. TRBJ2-1 matches the DNA end more closely, so the J call is doubtful. Germline-derived CDR1 and CDR2 are LGHDT and YNNKEL (reference sequence). The CDR3 has 18 amino acids. The CDR3 spells CASSSPPRLAGGNNEQFF. The CDR3, as DNA: TGTGCCAGCAGCTCCCCCCCAAGACTAGCGGGGGGAAACAATGAGCAGTTCTTC.